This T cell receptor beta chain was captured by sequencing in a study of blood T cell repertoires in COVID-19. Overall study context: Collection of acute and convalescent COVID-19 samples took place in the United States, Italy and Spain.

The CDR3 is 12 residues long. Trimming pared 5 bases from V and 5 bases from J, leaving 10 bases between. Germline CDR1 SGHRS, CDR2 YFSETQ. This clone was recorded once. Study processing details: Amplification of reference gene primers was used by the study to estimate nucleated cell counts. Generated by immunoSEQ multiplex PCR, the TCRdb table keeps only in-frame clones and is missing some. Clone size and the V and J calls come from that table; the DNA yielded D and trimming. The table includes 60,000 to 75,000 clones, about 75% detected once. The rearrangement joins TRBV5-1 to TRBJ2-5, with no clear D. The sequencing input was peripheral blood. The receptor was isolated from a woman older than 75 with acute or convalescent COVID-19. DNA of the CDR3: TGCGCCAGCAGGACGGGTCTGGAGACCCAGTACTTC. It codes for CASRTGLETQYF.